The present T cell receptor (beta chain) was sequenced within a study of radiation and T cells in renal cell carcinoma. As for the study in general: Nephrectomy followed 15 Gy stereotactic body radiation by 4 weeks.

Deletions cut 5 bases from V and 4 bases from J, with 23 bases between. The CDR3 is 17 residues long. Germline V gene lookup returns CDR1 SGHTA and CDR2 FQGNSA. Only one count was recorded for this clone. Data came from immunoSEQ multiplex PCR; TCRdb stores just in-frame clones and leaves some out. The sample has about 150,000 clones, roughly nine tenths seen once; the top ten hold about 4%. The time point was: baseline pretreatment blood. Regarding treatment: 15 Gy SBRT to primary tumor, nephrectomy 4 weeks later. Serial blood draws occurred at baseline and 2 and 4 weeks post-SBRT. This renal cell carcinoma was of the clear cell type.

The V gene is TRBV7-2, the J gene TRBJ1-1; TRBD1 is a possible D gene (5 bases). The receptor comes from a woman in her sixties or seventies with renal cell carcinoma. The starting material was blood, obtained from a patient whose treatment included radiotherapy and nephrectomy. The CDR3 protein is CASSPRGREWGSTEAFF. CDR3 coding DNA: TGTGCCAGCAGCCCCCGGGGCCGGGAGTGGGGAAGCACTGAAGCTTTCTTT.